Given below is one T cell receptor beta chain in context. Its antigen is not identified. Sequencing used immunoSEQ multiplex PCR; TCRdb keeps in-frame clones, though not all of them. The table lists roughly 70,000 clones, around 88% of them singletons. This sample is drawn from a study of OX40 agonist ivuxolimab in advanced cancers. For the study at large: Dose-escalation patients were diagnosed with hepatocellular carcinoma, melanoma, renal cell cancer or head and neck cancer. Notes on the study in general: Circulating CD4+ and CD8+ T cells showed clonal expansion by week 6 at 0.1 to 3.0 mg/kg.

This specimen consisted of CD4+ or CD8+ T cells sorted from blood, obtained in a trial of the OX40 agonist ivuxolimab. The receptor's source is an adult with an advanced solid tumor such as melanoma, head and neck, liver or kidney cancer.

CDR3 bases: TGTGCCAGCAGTGTCCACCACCAAGAGACCCAGTACTTC. It specifies CASSVHHQETQYF. The V call is TRBV25-1, the J call TRBJ2-5; D unresolved. Germline CDR1 MGHDK, CDR2 SYGVNS. The length of the CDR3 is 13 residues. The V end lost 4 bases, the J end lost 0 bases, and 6 bases lay between the germline ends.